This record concerns one T cell receptor (beta chain) sequence. Repertoires were generated with immunoSEQ multiplex PCR, while TCRdb's copy carries only in-frame clones and drops some. The sample has about 140,000 clones, about 89% seen once. The data belong to a study of T cell responses to AZD1222 COVID-19 vaccine. CDR3 length: 15 residues. V dropped 5 bases and J dropped 1; count of bases not matched to a gene: 5. Germline values: CDR1 MNHEY, CDR2 SVGAGI. The rearrangement links TRBV6-5 to TRBJ1-5, with TRBD1 identical over 7 bases. This clonotype was sampled from an adult in good health. Sequencing used peripheral blood, obtained on day 0 of AZD1222 vaccination. The CDR3: CASSTTGVSNQPQHF. CDR3 sequence (DNA): TGTGCCAGCAGTACCACAGGGGTAAGCAATCAGCCCCAGCATTTT.